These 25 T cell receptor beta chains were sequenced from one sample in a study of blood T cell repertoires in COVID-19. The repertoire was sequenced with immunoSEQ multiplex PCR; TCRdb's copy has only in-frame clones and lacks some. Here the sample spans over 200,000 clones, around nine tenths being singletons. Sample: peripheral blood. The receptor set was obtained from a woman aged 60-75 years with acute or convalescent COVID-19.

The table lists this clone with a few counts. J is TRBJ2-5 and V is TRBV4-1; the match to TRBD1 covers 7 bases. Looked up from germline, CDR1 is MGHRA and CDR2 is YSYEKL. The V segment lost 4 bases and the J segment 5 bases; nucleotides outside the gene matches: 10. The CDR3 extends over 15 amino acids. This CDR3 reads CASSPIPTGLETQYF. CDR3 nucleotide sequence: TGCGCCAGCAGCCCGATACCGACAGGGTTGGAGACCCAGTACTTC.

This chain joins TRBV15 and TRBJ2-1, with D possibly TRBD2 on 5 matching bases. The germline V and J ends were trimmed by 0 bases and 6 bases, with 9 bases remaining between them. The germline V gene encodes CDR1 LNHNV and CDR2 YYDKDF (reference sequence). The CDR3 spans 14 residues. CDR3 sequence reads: CATSRDVGSNEQFF. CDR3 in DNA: TGTGCCACCAGCAGAGATGTGGGGAGCAATGAGCAGTTCTTC. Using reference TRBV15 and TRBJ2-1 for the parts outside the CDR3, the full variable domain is DAMVIQNPRYQVTQFGKPVTLSCSQTLNHNVMYWYQQKSSQAPKLLFHYYDKDFNNEADTPDNFQSRRPNTSFCFLDIRSPGLGDTAMYLCATSRDVGSNEQFFGPGTRLTVL.

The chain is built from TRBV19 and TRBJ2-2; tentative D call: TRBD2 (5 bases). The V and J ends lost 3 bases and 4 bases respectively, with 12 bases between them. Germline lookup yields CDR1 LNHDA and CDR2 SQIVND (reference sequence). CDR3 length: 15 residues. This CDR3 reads CASSMRDPGTGELFF. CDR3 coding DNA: TGTGCCAGTAGTATGAGGGATCCGGGCACCGGGGAGCTGTTTTTT.

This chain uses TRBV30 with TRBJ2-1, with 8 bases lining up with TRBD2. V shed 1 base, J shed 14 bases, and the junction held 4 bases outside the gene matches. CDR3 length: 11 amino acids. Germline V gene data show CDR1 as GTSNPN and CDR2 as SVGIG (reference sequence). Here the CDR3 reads CAWSALRGEFF. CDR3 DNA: TGTGCCTGGAGTGCCTTGCGGGGGGAGTTCTTC.

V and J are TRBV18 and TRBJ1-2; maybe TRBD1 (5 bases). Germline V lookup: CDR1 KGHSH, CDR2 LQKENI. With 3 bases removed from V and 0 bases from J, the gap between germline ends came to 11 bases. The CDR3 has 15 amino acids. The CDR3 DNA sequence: TGTGCCAGCTCACCGTCCGGACAACCTAACTATGGCTACACCTTC. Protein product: CASSPSGQPNYGYTF.

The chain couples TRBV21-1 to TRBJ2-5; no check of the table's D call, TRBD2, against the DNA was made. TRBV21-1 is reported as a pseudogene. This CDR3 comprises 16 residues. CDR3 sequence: CASSLSEPEPRETQYF. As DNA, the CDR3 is TGTGCCAGCAGCCTGTCGGAACCGGAGCCTCGAGAGACCCAGTACTTC.

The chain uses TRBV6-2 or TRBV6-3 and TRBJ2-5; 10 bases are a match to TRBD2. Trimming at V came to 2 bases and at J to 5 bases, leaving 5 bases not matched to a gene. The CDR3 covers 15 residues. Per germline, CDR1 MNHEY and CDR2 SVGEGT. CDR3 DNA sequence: TGTGCCAGCAGTTACCTGGGACTAGCGCGGGAGACCCAGTACTTC. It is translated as CASSYLGLARETQYF.

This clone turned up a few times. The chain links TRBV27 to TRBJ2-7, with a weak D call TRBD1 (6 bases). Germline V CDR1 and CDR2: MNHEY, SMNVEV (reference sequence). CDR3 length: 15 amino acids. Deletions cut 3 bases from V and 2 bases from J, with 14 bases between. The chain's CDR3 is CASSFSGALTYEQYF. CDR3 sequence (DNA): TGTGCCAGCAGTTTCTCAGGGGCGCTTACCTACGAGCAGTACTTC.

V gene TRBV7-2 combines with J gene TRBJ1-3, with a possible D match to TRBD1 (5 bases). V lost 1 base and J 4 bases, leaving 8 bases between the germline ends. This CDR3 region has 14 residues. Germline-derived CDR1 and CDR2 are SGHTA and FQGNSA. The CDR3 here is CASSLDRFGNTIYF. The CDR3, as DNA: TGTGCCAGCAGCTTAGACAGGTTCGGAAACACCATATATTTT.

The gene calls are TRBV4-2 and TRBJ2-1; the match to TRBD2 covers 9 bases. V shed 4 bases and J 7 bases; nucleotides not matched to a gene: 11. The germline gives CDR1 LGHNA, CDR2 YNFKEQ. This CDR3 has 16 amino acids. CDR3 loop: CASSRGGGAPKNEQFF. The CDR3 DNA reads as TGTGCCAGCAGCCGTGGCGGGGGGGCCCCTAAGAATGAGCAGTTCTTC.

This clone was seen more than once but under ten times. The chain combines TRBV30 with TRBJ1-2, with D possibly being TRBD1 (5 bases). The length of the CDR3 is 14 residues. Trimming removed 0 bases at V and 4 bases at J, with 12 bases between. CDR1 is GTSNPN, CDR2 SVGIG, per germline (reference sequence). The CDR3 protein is CAWSVKGLSYGYTF. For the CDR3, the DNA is TGTGCCTGGAGTGTCAAGGGACTCTCCTATGGCTACACCTTC.

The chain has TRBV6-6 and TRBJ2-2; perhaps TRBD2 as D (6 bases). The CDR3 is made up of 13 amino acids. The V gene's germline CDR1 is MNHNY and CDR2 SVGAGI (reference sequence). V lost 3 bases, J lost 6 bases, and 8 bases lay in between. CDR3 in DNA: TGTGCCAGCAGTTATGGGGGGTCCGGGGAGCTGTTTTTT. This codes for CASSYGGSGELFF.

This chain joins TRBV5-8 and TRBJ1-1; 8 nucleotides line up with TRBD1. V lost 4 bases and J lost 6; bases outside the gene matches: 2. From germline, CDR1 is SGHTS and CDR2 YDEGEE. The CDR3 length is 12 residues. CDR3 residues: CASSADRAEAFF. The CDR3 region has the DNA TGTGCCAGCAGCGCGGACAGGGCTGAAGCTTTCTTT. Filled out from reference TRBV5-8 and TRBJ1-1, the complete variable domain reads EAGVTQSPTHLIKTRGQQATLRCSPISGHTSVYWYQQALGLGLQFLLWYDEGEERNRGNFPPRFSGRQFPNYSSELNVNALELEDSALYLCASSADRAEAFFGQGTRLTVV.

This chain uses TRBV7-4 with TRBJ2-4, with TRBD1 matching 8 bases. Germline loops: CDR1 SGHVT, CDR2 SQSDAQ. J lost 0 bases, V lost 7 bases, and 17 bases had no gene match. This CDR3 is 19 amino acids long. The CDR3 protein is CASIPLRDRRFLAKNIQYF. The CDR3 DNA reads TGTGCCAGCATCCCCCTCCGGGACAGGAGATTTCTAGCCAAAAACATTCAGTACTTC.

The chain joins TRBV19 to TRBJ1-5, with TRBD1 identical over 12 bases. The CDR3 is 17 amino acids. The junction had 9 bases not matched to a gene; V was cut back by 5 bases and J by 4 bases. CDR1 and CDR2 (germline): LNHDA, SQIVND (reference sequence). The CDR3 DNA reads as TGTGCCAGTAGTGTACGGGACAGGGGGCCGGAGAATCAGCCCCAGCATTTT. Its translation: CASSVRDRGPENQPQHF.

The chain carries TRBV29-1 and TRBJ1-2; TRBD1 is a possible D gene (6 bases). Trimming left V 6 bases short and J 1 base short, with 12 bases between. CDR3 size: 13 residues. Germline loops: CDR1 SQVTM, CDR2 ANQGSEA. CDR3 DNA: TGCAGCGTCCACGGACAGTTTAACTATGGCTACACCTTC. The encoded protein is CSVHGQFNYGYTF.

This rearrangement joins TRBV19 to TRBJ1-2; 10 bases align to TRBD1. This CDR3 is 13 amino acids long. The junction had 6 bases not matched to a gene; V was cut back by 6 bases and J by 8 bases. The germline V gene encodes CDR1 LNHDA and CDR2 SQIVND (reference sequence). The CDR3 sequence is CASSPDRGIGYTF. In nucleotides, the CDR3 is TGTGCCAGTAGCCCGGACAGGGGGATCGGCTACACCTTC.

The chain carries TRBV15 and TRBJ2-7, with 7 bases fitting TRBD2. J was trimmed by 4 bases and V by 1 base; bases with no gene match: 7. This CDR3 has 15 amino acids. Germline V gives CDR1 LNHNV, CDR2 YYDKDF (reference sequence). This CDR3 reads CATSRGGGRGYEQYF. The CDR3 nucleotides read TGTGCCACCAGCAGAGGGGGAGGGAGGGGTTACGAGCAGTACTTC.

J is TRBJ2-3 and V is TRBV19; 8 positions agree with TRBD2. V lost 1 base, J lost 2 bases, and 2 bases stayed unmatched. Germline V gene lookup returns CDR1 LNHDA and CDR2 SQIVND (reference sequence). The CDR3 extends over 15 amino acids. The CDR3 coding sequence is TGTGCCAGTAGTATAGTACTAGCGGACACAGATACGCAGTATTTT. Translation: CASSIVLADTDTQYF.

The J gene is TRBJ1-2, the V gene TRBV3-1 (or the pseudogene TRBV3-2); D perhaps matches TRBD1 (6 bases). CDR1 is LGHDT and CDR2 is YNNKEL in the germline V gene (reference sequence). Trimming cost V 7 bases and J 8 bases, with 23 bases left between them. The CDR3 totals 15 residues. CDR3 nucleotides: TGTGCCAGCACCCCGGGCGTGGGGGCACAAAGCGGCTACACCTTC. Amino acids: CASTPGVGAQSGYTF.

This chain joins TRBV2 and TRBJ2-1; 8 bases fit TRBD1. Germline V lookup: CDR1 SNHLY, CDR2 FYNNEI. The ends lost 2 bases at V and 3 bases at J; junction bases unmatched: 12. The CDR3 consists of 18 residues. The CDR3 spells CASSEWAGGNGYYNEQFF. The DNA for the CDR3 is TGTGCCAGCAGTGAATGGGCAGGGGGCAATGGGTACTACAATGAGCAGTTCTTC.

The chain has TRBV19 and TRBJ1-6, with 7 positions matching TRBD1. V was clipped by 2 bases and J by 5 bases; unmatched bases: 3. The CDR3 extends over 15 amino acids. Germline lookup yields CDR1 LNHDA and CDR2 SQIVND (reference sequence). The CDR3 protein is CASSITGAHNSPLHF. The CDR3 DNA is TGTGCCAGTAGTATAACAGGGGCCCATAATTCACCCCTCCACTTT.

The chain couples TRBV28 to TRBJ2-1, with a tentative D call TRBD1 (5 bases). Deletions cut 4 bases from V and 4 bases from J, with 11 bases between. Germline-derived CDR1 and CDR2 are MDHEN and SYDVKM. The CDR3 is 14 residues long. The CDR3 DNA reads TGTGCCAGCAGTTCCCAAAAGGGGTACAATGAGCAGTTCTTC. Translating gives CASSSQKGYNEQFF. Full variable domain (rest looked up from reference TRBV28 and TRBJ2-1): DVKVTQSSRYLVKRTGEKVFLECVQDMDHENMFWYRQDPGLGLRLIYFSYDVKMKEKGDIPEGYSVSREKKERFSLILESASTNQTSMYLCASSSQKGYNEQFFGPGTRLTVL.

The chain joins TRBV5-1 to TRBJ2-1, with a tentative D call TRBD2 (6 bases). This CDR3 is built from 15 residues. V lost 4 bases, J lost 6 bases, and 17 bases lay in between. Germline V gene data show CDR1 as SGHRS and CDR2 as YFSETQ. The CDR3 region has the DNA TGCGCCAGCAGCGTGATAGCGGACCCCCGCAATGAGCAGTTCTTC. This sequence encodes CASSVIADPRNEQFF.

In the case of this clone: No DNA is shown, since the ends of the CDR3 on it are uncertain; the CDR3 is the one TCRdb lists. CDR3 sequence: CASSKVGAGTSGSYPTDTQYF. The genes are TRBV21-1 and TRBJ2-3; TRBD2, the D gene given by the table, was not confirmed from the DNA. TRBV21-1 is a known pseudogene. The CDR3 contains 21 residues when both ends are counted.